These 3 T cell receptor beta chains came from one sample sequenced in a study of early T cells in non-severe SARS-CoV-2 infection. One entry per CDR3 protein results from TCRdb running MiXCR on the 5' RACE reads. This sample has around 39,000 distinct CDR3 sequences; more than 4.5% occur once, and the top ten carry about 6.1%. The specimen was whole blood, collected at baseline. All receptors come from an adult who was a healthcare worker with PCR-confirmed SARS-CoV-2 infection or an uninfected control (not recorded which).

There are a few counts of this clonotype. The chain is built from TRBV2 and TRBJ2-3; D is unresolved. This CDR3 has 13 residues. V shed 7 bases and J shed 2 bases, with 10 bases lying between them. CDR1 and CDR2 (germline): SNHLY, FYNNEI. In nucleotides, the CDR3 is TGTGCCAGCACGGGTCCCTACACAGATACGCAGTATTTT. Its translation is CASTGPYTDTQYF. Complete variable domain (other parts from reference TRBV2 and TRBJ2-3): EPEVTQTPSHQVTQMGQEVILRCVPISNHLYFYWYRQILGQKVEFLVSFYNNEISEKSEIFDDQFSVERPDGSNFTLKIRSTKLEDSAMYFCASTGPYTDTQYFGPGTRLTVL.

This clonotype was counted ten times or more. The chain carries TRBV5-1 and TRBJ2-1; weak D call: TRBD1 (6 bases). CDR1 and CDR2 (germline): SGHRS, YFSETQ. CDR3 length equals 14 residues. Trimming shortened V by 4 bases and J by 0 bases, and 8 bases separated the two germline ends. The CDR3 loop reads CASSGQSSYNEQFF. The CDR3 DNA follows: TGCGCCAGCAGCGGACAGAGCTCCTACAATGAGCAGTTCTTC.

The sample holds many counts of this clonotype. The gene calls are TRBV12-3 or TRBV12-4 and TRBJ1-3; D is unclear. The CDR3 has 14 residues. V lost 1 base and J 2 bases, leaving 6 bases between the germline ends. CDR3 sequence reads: CASSLGGTGNTIYF. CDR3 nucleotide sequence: TGTGCCAGCAGTTTAGGAGGTACTGGAAACACCATATATTTT.